A selection of T cell receptor beta chains follows, all from one sample in a study of T cell repertoires in cytomegalovirus infection. The antigens for these receptors are not known. One entry per CDR3 protein results from TCRdb running MiXCR on the reads. The sample carries some 500,000 distinct CDR3 sequences, about 33% recorded once. The material sequenced was cultured PBMCs, taken from culture after CMV antigen stimulation. The receptors originated from a human donor in good health (CMV status not recorded). Some clones in this sample may be carry-over from other donors' samples. The CDR3 runs from the conserved cysteine through the conserved F or W. D genes are given only for firm matches. Part of the rows lack a size; the others show once, few, many or a class for expanded clones.

>12|-|TRBJ1-2|-|TRBV19
CASTDTNYGYTF
TGTGCCTCAACAGATACTAACTATGGCTACACCTTC
>13|-|TRBJ1-2|few|TRBV2
CAGVSGFFYGYTF
TGTGCCGGGGTCAGCGGGTTTTTTTATGGCTACACCTTC
>14|-|TRBJ1-1|-|TRBV4-1
CASSHPGSGTEAFF
TGCGCCAGCAGCCACCCGGGATCGGGTACTGAAGCTTTCTTT
>17|-|TRBJ1-1|-|TRBV10-3
CAISESGASLPRTEAFF
TGTGCCATCAGTGAGTCAGGGGCGAGCTTGCCTAGAACTGAAGCTTTCTTT
>14|-|TRBJ2-5|few|TRBV6-1
CASSLTGRRETQYF
TGTGCCAGCAGTCTGACAGGGAGGAGAGAGACCCAGTACTTC
>14|-|TRBJ1-1|-|TRBV5-1
CASSFNGLNTEAFF
TGCGCCAGCAGCTTTAACGGACTGAACACTGAAGCTTTCTTT
>15|-|TRBJ1-5|-|TRBV6-2/TRBV6-3
CASRYAFSGRQPQHF
TGTGCCAGCAGGTACGCTTTTAGCGGTCGGCAGCCCCAGCATTTT
>18|TRBD2|TRBJ2-5|-|TRBV11-2
CASSHVLLAGGVQETQYF
TGTGCCAGCAGCCACGTCTTGCTAGCGGGAGGCGTCCAGGAGACCCAGTACTTC
>17|-|TRBJ2-6|-|TRBV4-2
CASSQDLRSAGANVLTF
TGTGCCAGCAGCCAAGATCTGAGGTCCGCTGGGGCCAACGTCCTGACTTTC
>13|-|TRBJ1-1|-|TRBV27
CASSPNVGGIAFF
TGTGCCAGCAGCCCCAATGTGGGGGGCATTGCTTTCTTT
>14|TRBD1|TRBJ1-1|-|TRBV7-8
CASSNRDSTLEAFF
TGTGCCAGCAGCAACCGGGACAGCACTCTTGAAGCTTTCTTT
>14|-|TRBJ2-5|-|TRBV7-2
CASSLDGGSKTQYF
TGTGCCAGCAGCTTAGATGGGGGGAGTAAGACCCAGTACTTC
>17|TRBD2|TRBJ2-7|-|TRBV28
CASETILAGVSSYEQYF
TGTGCCAGCGAAACAATTCTAGCGGGGGTCAGCTCCTACGAGCAGTACTTC
>13|TRBD1|TRBJ1-2|few|TRBV28
CASSTGQAHGYTF
TGTGCCAGCAGCACGGGACAGGCACATGGCTACACCTTC
>18|TRBD2|TRBJ2-1|few|TRBV18
CASSHRPPGLAEHNEQFF
TGTGCCAGCTCACACCGCCCTCCGGGACTAGCGGAACACAATGAGCAGTTCTTC
>14|TRBD2|TRBJ2-1|-|TRBV10-3
CAISQREGRNEQFF
TGTGCCATCAGTCAGCGGGAGGGCAGGAATGAGCAGTTCTTC
>17|TRBD1|TRBJ2-3|-|TRBV6-5
CASRTNAGGRHADTQYF
TGTGCCAGCAGAACGAACGCAGGGGGCCGGCACGCAGATACGCAGTATTTT